This T cell receptor (beta chain) was captured by sequencing in a study of T cell responses to AZD1222 COVID-19 vaccine. The data were produced by immunoSEQ multiplex PCR, yet TCRdb's version contains in-frame clones alone and is incomplete. The data show about 100,000 clones, 85% to 90% seen once. Findings and limits, study-wide: Spike-wide vaccine-associated CD4 TCRs dominated at 160-218 and 743-854. The number of AZD1222 recipients seropositive at baseline was only five or six. Targeting of unmutated variant regions was reportedly seen in nearly half of spike-specific TCRs.

V dropped 5 bases and J dropped 7 bases, with 9 bases sitting between them. CDR3 length: 12 amino acids. Germline V gene sequence: CDR1 LNHDA, CDR2 SQIVND (reference sequence). About this clone: The target antigen is unknown.

The receptor's source is an adult in good health. V is TRBV19 and J is TRBJ1-5; TRBD1 is a possible D gene (5 bases). The sequenced sample was peripheral blood, obtained on day 0 of AZD1222 vaccination. CDR3 sequence (DNA): TGTGCCAGTAGTCCAGGGTCGCAGCCCCAGCATTTT. This sequence encodes CASSPGSQPQHF.